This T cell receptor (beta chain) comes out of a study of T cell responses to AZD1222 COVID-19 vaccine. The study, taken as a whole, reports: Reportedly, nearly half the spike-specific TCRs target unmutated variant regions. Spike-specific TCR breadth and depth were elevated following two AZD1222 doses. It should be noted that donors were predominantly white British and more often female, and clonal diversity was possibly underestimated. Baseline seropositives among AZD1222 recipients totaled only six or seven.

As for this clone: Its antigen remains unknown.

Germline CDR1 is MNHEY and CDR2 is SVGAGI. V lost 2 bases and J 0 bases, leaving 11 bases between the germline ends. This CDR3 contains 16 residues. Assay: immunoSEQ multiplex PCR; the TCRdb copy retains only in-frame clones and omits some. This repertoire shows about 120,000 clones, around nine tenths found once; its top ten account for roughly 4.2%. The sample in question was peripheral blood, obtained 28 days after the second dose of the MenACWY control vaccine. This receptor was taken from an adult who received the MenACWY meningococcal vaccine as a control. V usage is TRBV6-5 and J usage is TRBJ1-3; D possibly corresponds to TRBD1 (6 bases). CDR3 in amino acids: CASSYATGTSGNTIYF. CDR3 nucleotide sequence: TGTGCCAGCAGTTACGCGACAGGAACCTCTGGAAACACCATATATTTT.